Listed below are T cell receptor beta chains from one sample, sequenced in a study of T cells after yellow fever vaccination. TCRdb passed the 5' RACE reads through MiXCR, listing each CDR3 protein once. The sample has a few hundred thousand distinct CDR3 sequences; approximately 3.9% are singletons. Sequences were derived from PBMCs, sampled 5 days after the yellow fever booster vaccination. Source of these receptors: a man between 18 and 35 years old who received the YFV17D yellow fever vaccine. Both conserved end residues are part of each CDR3. The D gene is left open where the match is weak. Not every row has a clone size; where given, it reads once, few, many or a size class.

size,V,D,J,DNA,CDR3
many,TRBV29-1,.,TRBJ2-1,TGCAGCGTTATGGGGACTCCAAGCTCCTACAATGAGCAGTTCTTC,CSVMGTPSSYNEQFF
many,TRBV11-2,TRBD1,TRBJ1-2,TGTGCCAGCAGCGAATGGACAGGGGACTATGGCTACACCTTC,CASSEWTGDYGYTF
few,TRBV6-1,.,TRBJ2-1,TGTGCCAGCAGTGAAAGGCCCCCCACTTTGAGCTCCTACAATGAGCAGTTCTTC,CASSERPPTLSSYNEQFF
many,TRBV11-2,TRBD2,TRBJ2-1,TGTGCCAGCAGCTCCTGGACTAGCGGGGGGGGCGGTGAGCAGTTCTTC,CASSSWTSGGGGEQFF
.,TRBV3-1,.,TRBJ2-1,TGTGCCAGCAGCCACACCGGACAGATATACAATGAGCAGTTCTTC,CASSHTGQIYNEQFF
.,TRBV20-1,.,TRBJ2-1,TGCAGTGCCAGGAGGGGACAGAGTCTCGGCAATGAGCAGTTCTTC,CSARRGQSLGNEQFF
many,TRBV7-3,.,TRBJ2-3,TGTGCCAGCAGCTTGGGAATGGTCCAAGATACGCAGTATTTT,CASSLGMVQDTQYF
many,TRBV7-2,.,TRBJ2-5,TGTGCCAGCAGCTCACGATATTCGGAGACCCAGTACTTC,CASSSRYSETQYF
few,TRBV2,.,TRBJ2-7,TGTGCCAGCAGGGGGGCCCCTTACGAGCAGTACTTC,CASRGAPYEQYF
few,TRBV24-1,.,TRBJ2-3,TGTGCCACCAGCGATCAAACTTGGGATACGCAGTATTTT,CATSDQTWDTQYF
.,TRBV7-8,TRBD1,TRBJ1-2,TGTGCCAGCAGCACAGGGGCCTATGGCTACACCTTC,CASSTGAYGYTF
.,TRBV29-1,TRBD2,TRBJ2-1,TGCAGCGTTGTGCCGGGGGGAGCGAGCTCCTACAATGAGCAGTTCTTC,CSVVPGGASSYNEQFF
.,TRBV2,TRBD1,TRBJ1-4,TGTGCCAGTTACAGGGGACCGACGGAAAAACTGTTTTTT,CASYRGPTEKLFF
.,TRBV4-1,.,TRBJ2-7,TGCGCCAGCAGCCAAATCGGGAAGACCTACGAGCAGTACTTC,CASSQIGKTYEQYF
many,TRBV7-2,.,TRBJ2-5,TGTGCCAGCAGCTTATTTCGGGGTTACCAAGAGACCCAGTACTTC,CASSLFRGYQETQYF
few,TRBV20-1,TRBD1,TRBJ2-1,TGCAGTGCTTACCTCGGGACAGGTTACAATGAGCAGTTCTTC,CSAYLGTGYNEQFF
many,TRBV5-5,.,TRBJ2-4,TGTGCCAGCAGCGGTGACAGGGAGGACATTCAGTACTTC,CASSGDREDIQYF
few,TRBV2,.,TRBJ2-3,TGTGCCAGCAGCCTCCAACCTAACTCAGATACGCAGTATTTT,CASSLQPNSDTQYF
many,TRBV5-5,.,TRBJ2-1,TGTGCCAGCAGCCCGCTGGGGGGTCTCGTGAGTGAGCAGTTCTTC,CASSPLGGLVSEQFF
many,TRBV6-5,.,TRBJ1-5,TGTGCCAGCAGCCTAGGCCCGGGGGATCAGCCCCAGCATTTT,CASSLGPGDQPQHF
few,TRBV7-2,.,TRBJ1-2,TGTGCCAGCAGCTTAGGCGGACCTCTCAATGGCTACACCTTC,CASSLGGPLNGYTF
few,TRBV15,.,TRBJ1-3,TGTGCCACCAGCAGGAACTCTGGAAACACCATATATTTT,CATSRNSGNTIYF
.,TRBV18,.,TRBJ1-6,TGTGCCAGCTCACCATGGGACGGCCGGAATTCACCCCTCCACTTT,CASSPWDGRNSPLHF
many,TRBV9,.,TRBJ1-4,TGTGCCAGCAGCCTTAGGGACGCCCACCCCAATGAAAAACTGTTTTTT,CASSLRDAHPNEKLFF
many,TRBV5-1,.,TRBJ2-7,TGCGCCAGCAGCTCCGTCGGAGGGGGGCCTTTTTACGAGCAGTACTTC,CASSSVGGGPFYEQYF
.,TRBV9,.,TRBJ2-3,TGTGCCAGCAGCGTAAAGGCCATCACAGATACGCAGTATTTT,CASSVKAITDTQYF
few,TRBV7-2,.,TRBJ1-4,TGTGCCAGCAGCTCCGGGACGACCTATGAAAAACTGTTTTTT,CASSSGTTYEKLFF
.,TRBV14,.,TRBJ1-1,TGTGCCAGCAGCCAAGCCCAGGGCAGATTGTACACTGAAGCTTTCTTT,CASSQAQGRLYTEAFF
many,TRBV6-2/TRBV6-3,.,TRBJ2-2,TGTGCCAGCAGTTACCCCGACACCGGGGAGCTGTTTTTT,CASSYPDTGELFF
many,TRBV5-1,.,TRBJ2-5,TGCGCCAGCAGCCGATACAGAGAAGGAGGCGAAGAGACCCAGTACTTC,CASSRYREGGEETQYF
few,TRBV15,.,TRBJ2-3,TGTGCCACCAGCAGAGATCAATGGGATACGCAGTATTTT,CATSRDQWDTQYF
.,TRBV14,.,TRBJ1-2,TGTGCCAGCAGCCATACCCAACCATCCGGCCGCTGGATGGGCTACACCTTC,CASSHTQPSGRWMGYTF
few,TRBV7-2,.,TRBJ2-5,TGTGCCAGCAGCTTTCACAGGCAAGAGACCCAGTACTTC,CASSFHRQETQYF
.,TRBV6-2/TRBV6-3,.,TRBJ1-5,TGTGCCAGCAGTTGGAAGAGCACCCAGCCCCAGCATTTT,CASSWKSTQPQHF
few,TRBV12-3/TRBV12-4,TRBD1,TRBJ2-1,TGTGCCAGCAGTTTATCGACAGGGTTGAATGAGCAGTTCTTC,CASSLSTGLNEQFF
many,TRBV29-1,TRBD1,TRBJ2-3,TGCAGCGTAGGGCGACAGGGGGGCACAGATACGCAGTATTTT,CSVGRQGGTDTQYF
.,TRBV12-3/TRBV12-4,.,TRBJ2-1,TGTGCCAGCAGTGGCCGGAGGGGCTACTTTACCTACAATGAGCAGTTCTTC,CASSGRRGYFTYNEQFF
.,TRBV5-1,TRBD2,TRBJ2-5,TGCGCCAGCAGCTGGACCGGGACTAGCGGGGGGAACTCGTACCAAGAGACCCAGTACTTC,CASSWTGTSGGNSYQETQYF
.,TRBV20-1,TRBD1,TRBJ1-1,TGCAGTGCTAGAAAGACAGGGGGGAACACTGAAGCTTTCTTT,CSARKTGGNTEAFF
few,TRBV15,.,TRBJ2-1,TGTGCCACCAGCAGCCATGGGGGGTCCTACAATGAGCAGTTCTTC,CATSSHGGSYNEQFF
many,TRBV20-1,.,TRBJ2-3,TGCAGTGCTAAGGTCGGGGGTAGCACAGATACGCAGTATTTT,CSAKVGGSTDTQYF
many,TRBV6-5,.,TRBJ2-2,TGTGCCAGCAGTTACGCTGGGGGCACCGGGGAGCTGTTTTTT,CASSYAGGTGELFF
few,TRBV7-3,.,TRBJ2-2,TGTGCCAGCAGCTTAACTCTAGCGAACGGGGAGCTGTTTTTT,CASSLTLANGELFF
.,TRBV7-9,.,TRBJ1-5,TGTGCCAGCAGCGCCCGTGGGACGGCTGATCAGCCCCAGCATTTT,CASSARGTADQPQHF
few,TRBV7-9,TRBD1,TRBJ1-2,TGTGCCAGCAGCTTAGGACAGGGGGCCGGCGATGGCTACACCTTC,CASSLGQGAGDGYTF
.,TRBV14,.,TRBJ1-1,TGTGCCAGCAGCCAAGTGACAGAACCCAACACTGAAGCTTTCTTT,CASSQVTEPNTEAFF
many,TRBV20-1,TRBD2,TRBJ2-1,TGCAGTGCTCTTAGCGGGGGGGCCTACAATGAGCAGTTCTTC,CSALSGGAYNEQFF
.,TRBV20-1,TRBD1,TRBJ2-1,TGCAGTGCCCCGGACAGGGCTAACAATGAGCAGTTCTTC,CSAPDRANNEQFF
.,TRBV27,.,TRBJ1-1,TGTGCCAGCAGGATCGGGACGTCGAACACTGAAGCTTTCTTT,CASRIGTSNTEAFF
.,TRBV5-4,.,TRBJ2-3,TGTGCCAGCAGCCAGAGGGACGGCTCCACAGATACGCAGTATTTT,CASSQRDGSTDTQYF
few,TRBV7-8,TRBD2,TRBJ2-3,TGTGCCAGCAGCTCACGGGGGGGCGGGGTGACAGATACGCAGTATTTT,CASSSRGGGVTDTQYF
few,TRBV20-1,TRBD1,TRBJ1-2,TGCAGTGCTGATACCGGGACAGGGGTAAACTATGGCTACACCTTC,CSADTGTGVNYGYTF
.,TRBV11-2,TRBD2,TRBJ2-4,TGTGCCAGCAGCCCTGGACTAGCGGGGGGCATTCAGTACTTC,CASSPGLAGGIQYF
.,TRBV7-2,.,TRBJ1-5,TGTGCCAGCAGCTTAAACTGGTTAGGCAGGTCCAATCAGCCCCAGCATTTT,CASSLNWLGRSNQPQHF